This entry lists 32 T cell receptor beta chains sequenced from one sample in a study of blood T cell repertoires in COVID-19. Data came from immunoSEQ multiplex PCR; TCRdb stores just in-frame clones and leaves some out. The sample holds 100,000 to 150,000 clones, roughly 85% seen once. The sequencing sample was made of peripheral blood. These receptors were obtained from a woman of 80 years or more with COVID-19, enrolled during active disease.

The chain combines TRBV28 with TRBJ2-5; 7 bases agree with TRBD2. V was pared by 5 bases and J by 5 bases, with 8 bases of the junction left unmatched. CDR1 and CDR2 (germline): MDHEN, SYDVKM. This CDR3 contains 14 residues. The CDR3 here is CASSGGRAWETQYF. The CDR3 DNA reads as TGTGCCAGCAGTGGAGGGAGGGCTTGGGAGACCCAGTACTTC.

CDR3 amino acids: CASSLDQGNSPLHF. The CDR3, as DNA: TGTGCCAGCAGCTTAGATCAGGGTAATTCACCCCTCCACTTT. The chain links TRBV7-2 to TRBJ1-6; TRBD1 might be the D (5 bases). The CDR3 contains 14 residues. CDR1 and CDR2 from the germline V gene are SGHTA and FQGNSA. The V gene lost 1 base and the J gene lost 6 bases, with 7 bases spanning the gap.

Points on this clone: Sequence at one end of the junction differs from germline and may be a read error. The rearrangement links TRBV5-8 to TRBJ1-6; D might be TRBD1 (5 bases). This CDR3 comprises 13 residues. Germline CDR1 and CDR2: SGHTS and YDEGEE. The CDR3 nucleotides are TGTGCCAGCAGCTCCCATCGCCCAGGGATCCCTTCTTTT. Encoded protein: CASSSHRPGIPSF. Drawing the rest from reference TRBV5-8 and TRBJ1-6, the complete variable domain is EAGVTQSPTHLIKTRGQQATLRCSPISGHTSVYWYQQALGLGLQFLLWYDEGEERNRGNFPPRFSGRQFPNYSSELNVNALELEDSALYLCASSSHRPGIPSFGNGTRLTVT.

This clone was seen once. The chain carries TRBV4-1 and TRBJ2-5, with TRBD1 identical over 8 bases. Germline loops: CDR1 MGHRA, CDR2 YSYEKL. The V gene end was trimmed by 4 bases and the J gene end by 2 bases; junction bases not matched to a gene: 6. CDR3 length equals 15 residues. In nucleotides, the CDR3 is TGCGCCAGCAGCCCAGTTGGGACAGGACAAGAGACCCAGTACTTC. It codes for CASSPVGTGQETQYF.

The genes are TRBV7-2 and TRBJ1-1; no clear D gene. The CDR3 is made up of 16 amino acids. V dropped 7 bases and J dropped 7 bases, with 25 bases sitting between them. Germline V lookup: CDR1 SGHTA, CDR2 FQGNSA. CDR3 nucleotide sequence: TGTGCCAGCACCCCCTCCTACCGGTGGTCGGGAAATGAAGCTTTCTTT. This codes for CASTPSYRWSGNEAFF. Together with reference TRBV7-2 and TRBJ1-1, the CDR3 gives the full variable domain: GAGVSQSPSNKVTEKGKDVELRCDPISGHTALYWYRQSLGQGLEFLIYFQGNSAPDKSGLPSDRFSAERTGGSVSTLTIQRTQQEDSAVYLCASTPSYRWSGNEAFFGQGTRLTVV.

The J gene is TRBJ1-5, the V gene TRBV6-6; TRBD1 matches at 8 bases. The germline CDR1 and CDR2 sequences are MNHNY and SVGAGI (reference sequence). The CDR3 spans 16 residues. The J segment lost 1 base and the V segment lost 5 bases, leaving 7 bases of the junction unmatched. The CDR3 DNA sequence: TGTGCCAGCAGTCAGGACAGGGTGGGGAGCAATCAGCCCCAGCATTTT. As protein: CASSQDRVGSNQPQHF.

This sequence joins TRBV28 and TRBJ2-3; no reliable D call. The germline V gene encodes CDR1 MDHEN and CDR2 SYDVKM. The V end was cut by 10 bases, the J end by 0 bases, with 11 bases between. This CDR3 has 13 residues. The CDR3 DNA reads TGTGCCAACATCGACGGGAGCACAGATACGCAGTATTTT. Translation gives CANIDGSTDTQYF.

The V call is TRBV12-3 or TRBV12-4, the J call TRBJ2-1, with D possibly TRBD1 on 5 matching bases. Trimming cost V 4 bases and J 4 bases, with 5 bases left between them. The CDR3 is 12 amino acids. The CDR3: CASSYRYNEQFF. The CDR3, as DNA: TGTGCCAGCAGTTACAGGTACAATGAGCAGTTCTTC.

This clone was counted only a few times. The V gene is TRBV5-4, the J gene TRBJ1-1; no firm D call. V was pared by 0 bases and J by 4 bases, with 10 bases between. Germline V gives CDR1 SGHNT, CDR2 YYREEE (reference sequence). The CDR3 loop spans 14 amino acids. The CDR3 reads CASSLVFDSTEAFF. CDR3 sequence (DNA): TGTGCCAGCAGCTTGGTATTTGATAGCACTGAAGCTTTCTTT.

This clone has just a few counts. The genes are TRBV7-2 and TRBJ2-1; 12 bases match TRBD2. Germline V CDR1 and CDR2: SGHTA, FQGNSA. This CDR3 region has 16 residues. The J segment lost 5 bases and the V segment lost 1 base, leaving 3 bases of the junction unmatched. The CDR3 DNA sequence: TGTGCCAGCAGCTTAGTGGCTAGCGGGGGGGACAATGAGCAGTTCTTC. This gives the protein CASSLVASGGDNEQFF.

This chain uses TRBV4-1 with TRBJ2-2, with D unclear. The V and J ends lost 0 bases and 8 bases respectively, with 16 bases between them. Germline V gene data show CDR1 as MGHRA and CDR2 as YSYEKL. The CDR3 covers 16 residues. The CDR3 protein is CASSQDSMAASGELFF. The CDR3, as DNA: TGCGCCAGCAGCCAAGATTCCATGGCGGCTAGTGGGGAGCTGTTTTTT.

CDR3 loop: CASSYDGSITGELFF. The CDR3 coding sequence is TGTGCCAGCAGTTACGACGGGAGTATCACCGGGGAGCTGTTTTTT. V and J are TRBV6-2 or TRBV6-3 and TRBJ2-2, with a tentative D call TRBD2 (6 bases). V lost 2 bases and J 4 bases, leaving 11 bases between the germline ends. Germline V lookup: CDR1 MNHEY, CDR2 SVGEGT. This CDR3 has 15 amino acids.

The chain combines TRBV6-2 or TRBV6-3 with TRBJ1-1; D unclear. The V gene lost 0 bases and the J gene lost 4 bases, with 6 bases spanning the gap. CDR1 and CDR2 (germline): MNHEY, SVGEGT. The CDR3 contains 13 residues. The CDR3 sequence: CASSYSTSTEAFF. In DNA form, the CDR3 reads TGTGCCAGCAGTTACTCGACTAGCACTGAAGCTTTCTTT.

The J gene is TRBJ1-2, the V gene TRBV7-2; no firm D call. CDR3 length: 12 residues. CDR1 is SGHTA and CDR2 is FQGNSA in the germline V gene. The V end lost 3 bases, the J end lost 5 bases, and 7 bases lay between the germline ends. CDR3 in amino acids: CASSLDFYGYTF. The CDR3 nucleotides are TGTGCCAGCAGCTTGGACTTTTATGGCTACACCTTC.

In this sample, this clone turned up a few times. J is TRBJ2-1 and V is TRBV28; 10 nucleotides align to TRBD2. Germline V lookup: CDR1 MDHEN, CDR2 SYDVKM. V was pared by 5 bases and J by 2 bases, with 6 bases of the junction left unmatched. This CDR3 contains 16 residues. The CDR3 DNA follows: TGTGCCAGCAGTGGGCTAGCGGGAGTTCCCTACAATGAGCAGTTCTTC. Protein: CASSGLAGVPYNEQFF.

This chain connects TRBV24-1 to TRBJ2-5, with D possibly being TRBD2 (6 bases). Germline V gene data show CDR1 as KGHDR and CDR2 as SFDVKD. V gave up 0 bases and J gave up 5 bases, with 15 bases separating them. CDR3 size: 16 residues. The CDR3 is CATSDLLSGDRETQYF. The CDR3 nucleotides read TGTGCCACCAGTGATTTGCTTTCGGGGGACCGGGAGACCCAGTACTTC.

This clone was detected only once. The DNA of the CDR3 is TGTGCCAGCCAGACGGGGAACTTCTACGAGCAGTACTTC. It is translated as CASQTGNFYEQYF. The chain has TRBV6-5 and TRBJ2-7, with D perhaps TRBD2 (5 bases). The CDR3 length is 13 residues. Trimming cost V 8 bases and J 3 bases, with 14 bases left between them. CDR1 is MNHEY and CDR2 is SVGAGI in the germline V gene.

The chain is built from TRBV29-1 and TRBJ2-1, with D hard to call. The V end was cut by 3 bases, the J end by 6 bases, with 9 bases between. The CDR3 contains 12 residues. Germline loops: CDR1 SQVTM, CDR2 ANQGSEA. The CDR3 sequence is CSVENAGNEQFF. The CDR3 DNA reads as TGCAGCGTTGAGAACGCCGGCAATGAGCAGTTCTTC.

This clone was seen a single time. DNA for the CDR3: TGTGCCAGCAGTGGGGCTAGCGTTACCTACGAGCAGTACTTC. Its translation: CASSGASVTYEQYF. The genes are TRBV6-6 and TRBJ2-7; a possible D gene is TRBD2 (6 bases). Between the trimmed V and J ends, which lost 5 bases and 2 bases, there was a span of 13 bases. Germline V gene data show CDR1 as MNHNY and CDR2 as SVGAGI (reference sequence). The CDR3 runs 14 residues.

The chain links TRBV5-1 to TRBJ2-2; 7 bases align to TRBD2. The V segment lost 4 bases and the J segment 0 bases; nucleotides outside the gene matches: 3. The CDR3 consists of 15 residues. The germline CDR1 and CDR2 sequences are SGHRS and YFSETQ. In nucleotides, the CDR3 is TGCGCCAGCAGCGCCGGGACTACGAACACCGGGGAGCTGTTTTTT. It encodes CASSAGTTNTGELFF.

This chain uses TRBV3-1 (or the pseudogene TRBV3-2) with TRBJ2-2; D is unresolved. CDR1 LGHDT and CDR2 YNNKEL come from the germline V gene (reference sequence). The CDR3 sequence is 13 residues long. V lost 1 base to trimming and J lost 7 bases, with 7 bases between them. CDR3 region: CASSQGRGGELFF. Written as DNA, the CDR3 is TGTGCCAGCAGCCAAGGTAGAGGCGGGGAGCTGTTTTTT.

The rearrangement links TRBV7-2 to TRBJ2-7, with a possible D match to TRBD1 (5 bases). CDR3 size: 15 residues. V shed 1 base and J shed 1 base, with 11 bases lying between them. Germline V gene data show CDR1 as SGHTA and CDR2 as FQGNSA. The CDR3 is CASSLVGEGSYEQYF. The CDR3 DNA sequence: TGTGCCAGCAGCTTAGTAGGGGAAGGTTCCTACGAGCAGTACTTC.

This clone was picked up one time. The chain combines TRBV5-1 with TRBJ2-2; the match to TRBD2 covers 7 bases. The V and J ends lost 2 bases and 5 bases, in that order; junction bases with no gene match: 9. The CDR3 consists of 16 residues. In germline, CDR1 is SGHRS, CDR2 YFSETQ. The CDR3 sequence: CASSLEAGLRTGELFF. For the CDR3, the DNA is TGCGCCAGCAGCTTAGAAGCGGGACTAAGGACCGGGGAGCTGTTTTTT.

The rearrangement joins TRBV28 to TRBJ2-7; 8 nucleotides line up with TRBD2. Germline CDR1 reads MDHEN; CDR2 reads SYDVKM. Trimming at V came to 5 bases and at J to 7 bases, leaving 7 bases not matched to a gene. This CDR3 region has 13 residues. The chain's CDR3 is CASSTPASGEQYF. CDR3 coding DNA: TGTGCCAGCAGTACACCGGCTAGCGGGGAGCAGTACTTC.

This clone was counted between two and nine times. This chain connects TRBV2 to TRBJ2-2, with 7 bases that match TRBD1. Germline V lookup: CDR1 SNHLY, CDR2 FYNNEI. The CDR3 has 15 residues. V trimming: 8 bases; J trimming: 3 bases; junction bases outside the gene matches: 9. The CDR3 DNA is TGTGCCAGCGTGCTAGGGGGCGCGTACACCGGGGAGCTGTTTTTT. Its translation: CASVLGGAYTGELFF.

This chain links TRBV7-6 with TRBJ2-2, with D possibly matching TRBD2 (7 bases). The CDR3 is made up of 15 amino acids. Trimming cost V 10 bases and J 0 bases, with 15 bases left between them. CDR1 is SGHVS, CDR2 FNYEAQ, per germline. CDR3 loop: CATQSGGANTGELFF. The CDR3 region has the DNA TGTGCCACCCAATCGGGGGGCGCGAACACCGGGGAGCTGTTTTTT.

The gene calls are TRBV6-5 and TRBJ1-5; TRBD1 aligns across 10 bases. CDR1 and CDR2 from the germline V gene are MNHEY and SVGAGI. Unmatched junction bases numbered 7, after V lost 6 bases and J lost 11 bases. The CDR3 contains 13 residues. The CDR3 loop is CASRKGQGGAQHF. The CDR3 nucleotides are TGTGCCAGCAGGAAAGGACAGGGGGGAGCCCAGCATTTT.

The rearrangement joins TRBV12-3 or TRBV12-4 to TRBJ1-1; D possibly corresponds to TRBD1 (6 bases). The CDR3 spans 13 residues. V gave up 5 bases and J gave up 8 bases, with 15 bases separating them. The CDR3 DNA sequence: TGTGCCAGCAGTCCAGGACAGACCACCGAAGCTTTCTTT. Protein: CASSPGQTTEAFF.

The chain recombines TRBV6-5 with TRBJ2-1; 7 positions agree with TRBD2. Trimming cost V 6 bases and J 1 base; bases outside gene matches: 6. From germline, CDR1 is MNHEY and CDR2 SVGAGI. The CDR3 covers 15 residues. The CDR3 reads CASSLTSDSYNEQFF. The CDR3 DNA follows: TGTGCCAGCAGCCTAACTAGCGATTCCTACAATGAGCAGTTCTTC.

CDR3 in DNA: TGTGCCAGCAGCTTAGTAGGGACAGAGGGTACCCAGTACTTC. Amino acids: CASSLVGTEGTQYF. The V and J genes are TRBV7-9 and TRBJ2-5, with 7 bases identical to TRBD1. This CDR3 spans 14 amino acids. V was clipped by 1 base and J by 8 bases; unmatched bases: 7. CDR1 is SEHNR, CDR2 FQNEAQ, per germline (reference sequence). Supplemented by reference TRBV7-9 and TRBJ2-5, the full variable domain reads DTGVSQNPRHKITKRGQNVTFRCDPISEHNRLYWYRQTLGQGPEFLTYFQNEAQLEKSRLLSDRFSAERPKGSFSTLEIQRTEQGDSAMYLCASSLVGTEGTQYFGPGTRLLVL.

CDR3 loop: CASSVLQGTDTQYF. CDR3 in DNA: TGTGCCAGCAGCGTACTCCAGGGCACAGATACGCAGTATTTT. The chain has TRBV9 and TRBJ2-3, with D uncertain. The V gene lost 1 base and the J gene lost 1 base, with 7 bases spanning the gap. The CDR3 spans 14 residues. The germline V gene has CDR1 SGDLS and CDR2 YYNGEE.

The chain is built from TRBV4-3 and TRBJ2-3, with 15 bases aligning to TRBD2. With V trimmed by 1 base and J by 1 base, 9 bases remained unmatched. The CDR3 totals 20 residues. CDR1 is LGHNA, CDR2 YSLEER, per germline. The CDR3 here is CASSQGTGLAGGPGTDTQYF. The CDR3 bases are TGCGCCAGCAGCCAAGGCACTGGACTAGCGGGAGGGCCTGGCACAGATACGCAGTATTTT.